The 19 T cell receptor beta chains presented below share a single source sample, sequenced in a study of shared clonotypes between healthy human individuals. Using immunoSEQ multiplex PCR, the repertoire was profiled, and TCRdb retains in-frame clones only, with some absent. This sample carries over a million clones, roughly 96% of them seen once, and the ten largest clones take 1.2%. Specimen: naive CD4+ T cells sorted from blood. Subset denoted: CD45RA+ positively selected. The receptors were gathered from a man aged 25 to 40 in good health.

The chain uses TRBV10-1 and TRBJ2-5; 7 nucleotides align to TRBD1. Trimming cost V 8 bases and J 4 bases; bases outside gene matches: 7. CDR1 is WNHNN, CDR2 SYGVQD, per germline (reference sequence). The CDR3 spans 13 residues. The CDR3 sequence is CASSRGRGETQYF. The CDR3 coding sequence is TGCGCCAGCTCGAGGGGGCGCGGAGAGACCCAGTACTTC.

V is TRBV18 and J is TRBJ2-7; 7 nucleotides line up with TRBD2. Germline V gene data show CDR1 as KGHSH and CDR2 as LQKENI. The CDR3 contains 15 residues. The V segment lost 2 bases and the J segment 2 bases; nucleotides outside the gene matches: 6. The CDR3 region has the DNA TGTGCCAGCTCACCAGTGGCTAGCGGTACCTACGAGCAGTACTTC. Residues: CASSPVASGTYEQYF.

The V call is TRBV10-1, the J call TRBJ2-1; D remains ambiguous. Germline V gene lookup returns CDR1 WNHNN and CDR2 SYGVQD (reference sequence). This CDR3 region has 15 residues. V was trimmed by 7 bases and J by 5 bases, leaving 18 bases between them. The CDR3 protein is CASNLEPPADNEQFF. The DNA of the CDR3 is TGCGCCAGCAATCTAGAGCCCCCTGCGGACAATGAGCAGTTCTTC.

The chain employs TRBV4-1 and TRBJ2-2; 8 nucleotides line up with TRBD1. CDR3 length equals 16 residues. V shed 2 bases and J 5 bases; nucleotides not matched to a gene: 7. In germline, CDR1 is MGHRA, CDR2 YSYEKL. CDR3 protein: CASSQYADRDTGELFF. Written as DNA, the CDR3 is TGCGCCAGCAGCCAATACGCGGACAGGGATACCGGGGAGCTGTTTTTT.

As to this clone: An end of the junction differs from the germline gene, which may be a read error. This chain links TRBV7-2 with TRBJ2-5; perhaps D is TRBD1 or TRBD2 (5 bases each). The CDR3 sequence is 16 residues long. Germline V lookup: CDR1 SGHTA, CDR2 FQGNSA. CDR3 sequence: CASSLGAPGRQEAQYF. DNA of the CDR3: TGTGCCAGCAGTCTCGGGGCCCCGGGGCGGCAAGAGGCCCAGTACTTC.

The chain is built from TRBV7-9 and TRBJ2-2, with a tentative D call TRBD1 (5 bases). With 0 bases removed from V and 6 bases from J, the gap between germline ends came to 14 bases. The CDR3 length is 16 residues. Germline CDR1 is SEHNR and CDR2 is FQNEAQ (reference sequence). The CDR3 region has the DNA TGTGCCAGCAGCTTAGCGCTGAGGCAGGGTTCCGGGGAGCTGTTTTTT. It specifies CASSLALRQGSGELFF.

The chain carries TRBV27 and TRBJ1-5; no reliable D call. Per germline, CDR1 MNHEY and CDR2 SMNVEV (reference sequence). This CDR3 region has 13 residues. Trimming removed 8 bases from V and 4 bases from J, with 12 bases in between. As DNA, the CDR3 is TGTGCCAGCCAAGGACGGGCGAATCAGCCCCAGCATTTT. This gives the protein CASQGRANQPQHF.

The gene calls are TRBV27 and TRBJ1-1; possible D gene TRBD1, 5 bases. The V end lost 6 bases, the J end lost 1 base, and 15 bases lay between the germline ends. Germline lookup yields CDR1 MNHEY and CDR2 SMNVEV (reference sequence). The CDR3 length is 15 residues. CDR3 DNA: TGTGCCAGCAGCCGACCAGGGTACCCGAACACTGAAGCTTTCTTT. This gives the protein CASSRPGYPNTEAFF.

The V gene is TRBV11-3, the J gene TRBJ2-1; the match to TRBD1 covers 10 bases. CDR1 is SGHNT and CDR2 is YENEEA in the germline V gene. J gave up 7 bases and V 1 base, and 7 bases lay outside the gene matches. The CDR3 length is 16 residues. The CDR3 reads CASSLGGDRGRNEQFF. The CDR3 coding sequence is TGTGCCAGCAGCTTAGGCGGGGACAGGGGTAGGAATGAGCAGTTCTTC.

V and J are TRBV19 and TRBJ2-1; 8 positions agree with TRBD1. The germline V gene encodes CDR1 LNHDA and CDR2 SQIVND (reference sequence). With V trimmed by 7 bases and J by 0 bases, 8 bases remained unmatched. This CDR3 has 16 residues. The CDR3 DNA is TGTGCCAGTAAGACCTCTGACAGGGGCTCCTACAATGAGCAGTTCTTC. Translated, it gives CASKTSDRGSYNEQFF.

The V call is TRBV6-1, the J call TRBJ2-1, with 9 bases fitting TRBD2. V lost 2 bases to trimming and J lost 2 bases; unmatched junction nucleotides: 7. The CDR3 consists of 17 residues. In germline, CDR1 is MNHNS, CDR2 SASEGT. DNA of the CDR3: TGTGCCAGCAGTGAATTGCGGGGGGGAAAACCCTACAATGAGCAGTTCTTC. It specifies CASSELRGGKPYNEQFF.

The CDR3 coding sequence is TGTGCCAGCTCACCACAGACAGGCACAGATACGCAGTATTTT. Protein: CASSPQTGTDTQYF. The chain employs TRBV18 and TRBJ2-3, with a weak D call TRBD1 (5 bases). V lost 1 base and J 1 base, leaving 6 bases between the germline ends. The germline CDR1 and CDR2 sequences are KGHSH and LQKENI. The CDR3 consists of 14 residues.

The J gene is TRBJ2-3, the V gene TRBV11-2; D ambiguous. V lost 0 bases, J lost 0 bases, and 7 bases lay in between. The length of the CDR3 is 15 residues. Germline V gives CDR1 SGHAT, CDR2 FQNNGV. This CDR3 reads CASSLEASSTDTQYF. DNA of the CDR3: TGTGCCAGCAGCTTAGAGGCATCTAGCACAGATACGCAGTATTTT.

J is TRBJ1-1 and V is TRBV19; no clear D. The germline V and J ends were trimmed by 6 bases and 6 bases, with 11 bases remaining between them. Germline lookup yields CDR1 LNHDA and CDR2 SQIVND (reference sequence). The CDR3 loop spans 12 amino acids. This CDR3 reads CASSPRYSEAFF. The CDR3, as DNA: TGTGCCAGTAGCCCGCGCTATTCTGAAGCTTTCTTT.

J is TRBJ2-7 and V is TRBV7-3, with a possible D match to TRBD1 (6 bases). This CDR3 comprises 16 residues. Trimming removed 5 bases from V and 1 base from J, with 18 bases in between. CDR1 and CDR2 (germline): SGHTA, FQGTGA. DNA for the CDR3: TGTGCCAGCAGCCCTCAGGGGCAGGGGAAATCCTACGAGCAGTACTTC. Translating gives CASSPQGQGKSYEQYF. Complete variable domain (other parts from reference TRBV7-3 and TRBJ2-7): GAGVSQTPSNKVTEKGKYVELRCDPISGHTALYWYRQSLGQGPEFLIYFQGTGAADDSGLPNDRFFAVRPEGSVSTLKIQRTERGDSAVYLCASSPQGQGKSYEQYFGPGTRLTVT.

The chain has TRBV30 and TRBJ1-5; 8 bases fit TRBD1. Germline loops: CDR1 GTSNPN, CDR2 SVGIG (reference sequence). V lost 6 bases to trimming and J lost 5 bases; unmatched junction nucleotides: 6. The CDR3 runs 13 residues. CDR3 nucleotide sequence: TGTGCCTGTGGACAGGGTTCGCATCAGCCCCAGCATTTT. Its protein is CACGQGSHQPQHF. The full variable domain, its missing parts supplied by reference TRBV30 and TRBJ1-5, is SQTIHQWPATLVQPVGSPLSLECTVEGTSNPNLYWYRQAAGRGLQLLFYSVGIGQISSEVPQNLSASRPQDRQFILSSKKLLLSDSGFYLCACGQGSHQPQHFGDGTRLSIL.

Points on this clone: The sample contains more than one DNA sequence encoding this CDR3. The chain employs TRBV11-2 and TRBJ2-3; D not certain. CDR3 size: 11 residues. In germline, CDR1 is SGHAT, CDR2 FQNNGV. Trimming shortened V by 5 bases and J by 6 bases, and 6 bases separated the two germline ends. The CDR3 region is CASSLGDTQYF. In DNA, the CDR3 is TGTGCCAGCAGCCTGGGGGATACGCAGTATTTT.

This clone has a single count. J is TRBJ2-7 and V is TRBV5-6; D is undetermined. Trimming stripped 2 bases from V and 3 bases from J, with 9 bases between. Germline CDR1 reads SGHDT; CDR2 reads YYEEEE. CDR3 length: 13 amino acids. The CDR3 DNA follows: TGTGCCAGCAGCTTTGCAGGTATCTACGAGCAGTACTTC. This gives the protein CASSFAGIYEQYF.

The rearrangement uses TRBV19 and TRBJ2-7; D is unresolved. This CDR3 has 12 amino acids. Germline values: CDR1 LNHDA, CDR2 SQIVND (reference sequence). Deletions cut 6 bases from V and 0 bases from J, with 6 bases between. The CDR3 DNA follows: TGTGCCAGTAGCAGTTACTCCTACGAGCAGTACTTC. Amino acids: CASSSYSYEQYF. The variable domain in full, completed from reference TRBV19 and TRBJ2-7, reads DGGITQSPKYLFRKEGQNVTLSCEQNLNHDAMYWYRQDPGQGLRLIYYSQIVNDFQKGDIAEGYSVSREKKESFPLTVTSAQKNPTAFYLCASSSYSYEQYFGPGTRLTVT.